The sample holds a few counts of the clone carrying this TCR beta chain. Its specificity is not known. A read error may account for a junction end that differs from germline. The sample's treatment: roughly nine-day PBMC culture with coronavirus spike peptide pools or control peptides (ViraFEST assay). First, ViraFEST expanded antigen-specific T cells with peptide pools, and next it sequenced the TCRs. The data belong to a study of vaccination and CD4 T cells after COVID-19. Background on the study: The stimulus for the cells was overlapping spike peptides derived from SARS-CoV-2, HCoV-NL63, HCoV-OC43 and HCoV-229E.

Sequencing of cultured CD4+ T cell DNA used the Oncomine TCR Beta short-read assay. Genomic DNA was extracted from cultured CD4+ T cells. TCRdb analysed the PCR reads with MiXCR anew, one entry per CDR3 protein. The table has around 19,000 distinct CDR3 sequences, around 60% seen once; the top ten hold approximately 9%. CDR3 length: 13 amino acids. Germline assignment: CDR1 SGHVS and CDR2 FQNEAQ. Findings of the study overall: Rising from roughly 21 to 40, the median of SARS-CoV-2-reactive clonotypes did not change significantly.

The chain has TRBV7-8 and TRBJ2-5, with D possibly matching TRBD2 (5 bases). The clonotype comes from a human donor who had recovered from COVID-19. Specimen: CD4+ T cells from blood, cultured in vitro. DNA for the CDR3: TGTGCCAGCAGTTTAGGGAGACAAGAGACCCAGTACTTC. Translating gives CASSLGRQETQYF.